The 21 T cell receptor beta chains reported below all come from one sample, sequenced in a study of post-analysis software for immune sequencing data. Study outcomes and limitations: In patients, four to six TRBV segments were more frequent than in controls, with TRBV5-6, TRBV5-1 and TRBV20-1 among them.

Sequencing libraries made from TCR beta cDNA carried unique molecular identifiers. TCRdb itself ran the PCR reads through MiXCR, one entry per CDR3 protein. The table has more than 500,000 distinct CDR3 sequences, approximately 31% seen once. These receptors have no known antigen. The sample comprised blood. The receptors derive from a girl under 18 with multiple sclerosis.

J is TRBJ2-4 and V is TRBV5-1; D is perhaps TRBD2 (5 bases). The end of the DNA is better explained by TRBJ2-7, so the J call may be wrong. The germline V gene has CDR1 SGHRS and CDR2 YFSETQ. This CDR3 has 16 residues. The CDR3 DNA is TGCGCCAGCAGCTGGGCGGTCGGGGAAATTGAATACGAGCAGTACTTC. Residues: CASSWAVGEIEYEQYF.

The chain recombines TRBV12-3 or TRBV12-4 with TRBJ2-4, with D perhaps TRBD1 (6 bases). The length of the CDR3 is 14 residues. V lost 6 bases to trimming and J lost 13 bases, with 22 bases between them. The CDR3 DNA follows: TGTGCCAGCAGCCTTCTAAACAGGGCTGGGGAGCAGTACTTC. Amino acids: CASSLLNRAGEQYF.

The CDR3 coding sequence is TGTGCCAGCAGCCCCGGGGGCGAGGGAGCAGATACGCAGTATTTT. Translating gives CASSPGGEGADTQYF. V is TRBV11-2 and J is TRBJ2-3, with D tentatively TRBD1 or TRBD2 (6 bases each). V was pared by 5 bases and J by 4 bases, with 16 bases between. Germline CDR1 reads SGHAT; CDR2 reads FQNNGV. CDR3 length: 15 amino acids.

This clonotype was seen more than once but under ten times. V is TRBV4-1 and J is TRBJ2-3; 12 bases are a match to TRBD2. Germline trimming cut 2 bases from V and 10 bases from J; bases unmatched to any gene: 10. This CDR3 spans 16 amino acids. Germline loops: CDR1 MGHRA, CDR2 YSYEKL. This CDR3 reads CASSQRTSGATPAQYF. CDR3 nucleotides: TGCGCCAGCAGCCAACGGACTAGCGGGGCCACGCCTGCGCAGTATTTT.

This clonotype was seen only a few times. The V gene is TRBV15, the J gene TRBJ1-5, with 10 bases matching TRBD1. Trimming cost V 6 bases and J 4 bases; bases outside gene matches: 3. This CDR3 has 14 amino acids. Germline V gene lookup returns CDR1 LNHNV and CDR2 YYDKDF (reference sequence). CDR3 protein: CATRRTGGNQPQHF. CDR3 bases: TGTGCCACCAGAAGGACAGGGGGGAATCAGCCCCAGCATTTT.

This clonotype occurred a few times. The V gene is TRBV28, the J gene TRBJ2-1; 7 bases match TRBD1. Germline CDR1 and CDR2: MDHEN and SYDVKM. V was clipped by 1 base and J by 12 bases; unmatched bases: 3. This CDR3 contains 12 residues. CDR3 DNA sequence: TGTGCCAGCAGTTTATTAGGGGGCGGGCAGTTCTTC. Translating it yields CASSLLGGGQFF.

This chain links TRBV20-1 with TRBJ2-2; a weak D match, TRBD2 (7 bases). Trimming stripped 6 bases from V and 8 bases from J, with 19 bases between. CDR1 and CDR2 (germline): DFQATT, SNEGSKA (reference sequence). The CDR3 has 14 residues. The CDR3 nucleotides are TGCAGTGCCAACCCCGTCGGGGGGCTAGGGGAGCTGTTTTTT. This gives the protein CSANPVGGLGELFF.

V usage is TRBV9 and J usage is TRBJ2-6; D is unclear. The CDR3 totals 16 residues. V gave up 4 bases and J gave up 4 bases, with 15 bases separating them. The germline gives CDR1 SGDLS, CDR2 YYNGEE. DNA of the CDR3: TGTGCCAGCAGCTCCCCGTTGGCAGACGGGGCCAACGTCCTGACTTTC. Protein product: CASSSPLADGANVLTF.

This chain connects TRBV14 to TRBJ2-7; TRBD1 agrees at 9 bases. In germline, CDR1 is SGHDN, CDR2 FVKESK. The CDR3 runs to 15 residues. The V segment lost 4 bases and the J segment 6 bases; nucleotides outside the gene matches: 10. DNA of the CDR3: TGTGCCAGCAGCCCCCTACTTACAGGGGGCCGCGAGCAGTACTTC. It specifies CASSPLLTGGREQYF.

The sample holds a few counts of this clonotype. The genes are TRBV5-1 and TRBJ2-3, with 7 bases matching TRBD2. The CDR3 is 14 residues long. The germline V gene has CDR1 SGHRS and CDR2 YFSETQ. Trimming cost V 8 bases and J 0 bases; bases outside gene matches: 6. The CDR3 nucleotides are TGCGCCAGTCACATGGGGGGGAGCACAGATACGCAGTATTTT. Its translation is CASHMGGSTDTQYF. Based on the CDR3 plus reference TRBV5-1 and TRBJ2-3, the full variable domain is KAGVTQTPRYLIKTRGQQVTLSCSPISGHRSVSWYQQTPGQGLQFLFEYFSETQRNKGNFPGRFSGRQFSNSRSEMNVSTLELGDSALYLCASHMGGSTDTQYFGPGTRLTVL.

The DNA for the CDR3 is TGTGCCAGCAGGGAACAGGGGGACAACGAGCAGTACTTC. Protein sequence: CASREQGDNEQYF. This sequence joins TRBV28 and TRBJ2-5; 8 bases align to TRBD1. The J call could be wrong; TRBJ2-7 is a better fit for the DNA end. Germline CDR1 is MDHEN and CDR2 is SYDVKM. The CDR3 sequence is 13 residues long.

The chain links TRBV6-6 to TRBJ1-2, with 11 nucleotides matching TRBD1. CDR1 and CDR2 (germline): MNHNY, SVGAGI (reference sequence). The junction had 7 bases not matched to a gene; V was cut back by 6 bases and J by 4 bases. There are 15 residues in the CDR3. CDR3 bases: TGTGCCAGCAGCCAGGACAGGGGGCTTACCTATGGCTACACCTTC. It specifies CASSQDRGLTYGYTF.

This clonotype occurred once. V is TRBV4-1 and J is TRBJ2-3, with a weak D call TRBD1 (5 bases). Germline CDR1 is MGHRA and CDR2 is YSYEKL. V was trimmed by 1 base and J by 14 bases, leaving 19 bases between them. The CDR3 is made up of 14 amino acids. In DNA form, the CDR3 reads TGCGCCAGCAGCCAAGCCTTGGACAAGTCGTTACGGTATTTT. Protein sequence: CASSQALDKSLRYF.

This clonotype was counted a few times. This chain connects TRBV4-2 to TRBJ2-5; TRBD2 aligns across 10 bases. The CDR3 consists of 16 residues. Germline lookup yields CDR1 LGHNA and CDR2 YNFKEQ. Trimming took 1 base from V and 7 from J; bases not matched to a gene: 9. The CDR3 spells CASSQGAGGAPGTQYF. DNA for the CDR3: TGTGCCAGCAGCCAAGGAGCGGGGGGGGCCCCAGGGACCCAGTACTTC.

This chain's CDR3 is CASSFRRESSYEQYF. The CDR3 nucleotides read TGTGCCAGCAGCTTCCGGAGGGAGAGCTCCTACGAGCAGTACTTC. J is TRBJ2-7 and V is TRBV7-6; the D gene is possibly TRBD2 (6 bases). The length of the CDR3 is 15 residues. V was pared by 3 bases and J by 0 bases, with 12 bases between. Germline V gives CDR1 SGHVS, CDR2 FNYEAQ.

The genes are TRBV29-1 and TRBJ2-5; TRBD1 might be the D (6 bases). Germline V gives CDR1 SQVTM, CDR2 ANQGSEA. V dropped 7 bases and J dropped 11 bases, with 23 bases sitting between them. The length of the CDR3 is 13 residues. The CDR3 nucleotides are TGCAGCGCCCAGGACAGCTCCGCTTCTAAGCAGTACTTC. Its protein is CSAQDSSASKQYF.

In this sample, this clonotype turned up a few times. This sequence joins TRBV28 and TRBJ2-1; a possible D gene is TRBD1 (5 bases). Trimming took 2 bases from V and 10 from J, leaving 15 bases between them. Germline CDR1 reads MDHEN; CDR2 reads SYDVKM. The CDR3 is made up of 14 amino acids. CDR3 amino acids: CASSLGALLREQFF. In DNA form, the CDR3 reads TGTGCCAGCAGTTTAGGGGCTTTGCTGAGGGAGCAGTTCTTC.

The chain recombines TRBV27 with TRBJ1-2; 7 positions agree with TRBD1. Germline-derived CDR1 and CDR2 are MNHEY and SMNVEV (reference sequence). The CDR3 loop spans 14 amino acids. Trimming took 3 bases from V and 3 from J; bases not matched to a gene: 4. The CDR3 DNA is TGTGCCAGCAGTTTGAGAGACAGGGACTATGGCTACACCTTC. It specifies CASSLRDRDYGYTF.

This clonotype was detected many times. The junction departs from germline at one end; a sequencing error may be responsible. The rearrangement uses TRBV5-1 and TRBJ2-7, with D possibly being TRBD1 (6 bases). The germline V gene has CDR1 SGHRS and CDR2 YFSETQ. The length of the CDR3 is 12 residues. CDR3 protein: CASSPQGYEQYF. The CDR3 DNA reads as TGTGCCAGCAGCCCACAGGGATACGAGCAGTACTTC.

The sample holds a few counts of this clonotype. The V call is TRBV10-2, the J call TRBJ1-2; D is ambiguous. This CDR3 spans 15 amino acids. V shed 0 bases and J shed 4 bases, with 12 bases lying between them. Germline loops: CDR1 WSHSY, CDR2 SAAADI. As DNA, the CDR3 is TGCGCCAGCAGTGAGTCGATGGTGCGGGGCTATGGCTACACCTTC. As protein: CASSESMVRGYGYTF.

The rearrangement uses TRBV7-9 and TRBJ1-2; D uncertain. Trimming left V 7 bases short and J 0 bases short, with 12 bases between. CDR3 size: 14 residues. Germline V gene lookup returns CDR1 SEHNR and CDR2 FQNEAQ (reference sequence). The chain's CDR3 is CASKSPATNYGYTF. The CDR3 coding sequence is TGTGCCAGCAAATCCCCGGCCACTAACTATGGCTACACCTTC.